Below are 10 T cell receptor beta chains sequenced from a single sample in a study of blood T cell repertoires in COVID-19. Using immunoSEQ multiplex PCR, the repertoire was profiled, and TCRdb retains in-frame clones only, with some absent. The data hold 120,000 to 150,000 clones, with approximately 91% observed a single time. Sequenced material: peripheral blood. The receptors come from a human donor in a cohort sampled during active COVID-19.

This chain links TRBV5-1 with TRBJ2-1, with D possibly matching TRBD1 (6 bases). There are 15 residues in the CDR3. Trimming took 4 bases from V and 0 from J, leaving 11 bases between them. CDR1 SGHRS and CDR2 YFSETQ come from the germline V gene. The CDR3 loop is CASSPGDDSYNEQFF. Written as DNA, the CDR3 is TGCGCCAGCAGCCCAGGGGACGACTCCTACAATGAGCAGTTCTTC.

This rearrangement joins TRBV4-2 to TRBJ2-2; D remains ambiguous. Looked up from germline, CDR1 is LGHNA and CDR2 is YNFKEQ. The CDR3 has 13 residues. V was pared by 0 bases and J by 9 bases, with 8 bases between. CDR3 bases: TGTGCCAGCAGCCAAGATGTGAGTCGGGAGCTGTTTTTT. This translates into CASSQDVSRELFF.

The rearrangement links TRBV5-1 to TRBJ2-2, with TRBD2 matching 8 bases. CDR1 and CDR2 (germline): SGHRS, YFSETQ. This CDR3 comprises 17 residues. After removal of 3 bases from V and 7 bases from J, the junction contained 14 bases not matched to a gene. The CDR3 nucleotides are TGCGCCAGCAGCTACCCTACCCAGCGGGAGAAAATCGGGGAGCTGTTTTTT. Its protein is CASSYPTQREKIGELFF.

This rearrangement joins TRBV30 to TRBJ2-3; D may be TRBD2 (5 bases). From germline, CDR1 is GTSNPN and CDR2 SVGIG (reference sequence). This CDR3 region has 14 residues. Trimming left V 2 bases short and J 4 bases short, with 13 bases between. The CDR3 loop reads CAWSRGSSSDTQYF. CDR3 sequence (DNA): TGTGCCTGGAGTCGGGGATCGAGTTCAGATACGCAGTATTTT.

Only one count was recorded for this clone. V is TRBV28 and J is TRBJ1-2; D remains unclear. This CDR3 contains 13 residues. V was shortened by 3 bases and J by 2 bases, with 7 bases between the two germline ends. Germline V lookup: CDR1 MDHEN, CDR2 SYDVKM. The CDR3: CASSFRGNYGYTF. The CDR3 coding sequence is TGTGCCAGCAGTTTTCGGGGAAACTATGGCTACACCTTC.

The chain uses TRBV14 and TRBJ1-4, with unresolved D. CDR1 is SGHDN, CDR2 FVKESK, per germline. V was clipped by 4 bases and J by 8 bases, with 20 bases between them. The CDR3 length is 16 residues. CDR3 sequence: CASSREGQVNEEKLFF. CDR3 nucleotide sequence: TGTGCCAGCAGCCGAGAGGGTCAGGTAAATGAGGAAAAACTGTTTTTT.

About this clone itself: At one boundary the junction diverges from the germline segment, which might be a read error. The chain joins TRBV7-7 to TRBJ2-3; perhaps TRBD2 as D (5 bases). The germline V gene encodes CDR1 SSHAT and CDR2 FNYEAQ (reference sequence). The CDR3 is 13 amino acids. CDR3 sequence: CASSLVGGDTQYF. In DNA, the CDR3 is TGTGCTAGCAGCTTAGTAGGCGGGGATACGCAGTATTTT.

The chain is built from TRBV6-2 or TRBV6-3 and TRBJ2-2, with D maybe TRBD1 (6 bases). The germline V and J ends were trimmed by 4 bases and 3 bases, with 12 bases remaining between them. Germline lookup yields CDR1 MNHEY and CDR2 SVGEGT. CDR3 length: 15 residues. CDR3 residues: CASSSPGHYTGELFF. CDR3 nucleotide sequence: TGTGCCAGCAGTTCGCCGGGACACTACACCGGGGAGCTGTTTTTT.

The chain links TRBV6-5 to TRBJ2-3; 8 positions agree with TRBD2. CDR1 is MNHEY and CDR2 is SVGAGI in the germline V gene. The J segment lost 6 bases and the V segment lost 6 bases, leaving 8 bases of the junction unmatched. This CDR3 is 14 amino acids long. CDR3 protein: CASRPSGPPDTQYF. The CDR3, as DNA: TGTGCCAGCAGGCCTAGCGGGCCCCCGGATACGCAGTATTTT.

The gene calls are TRBV4-3 and TRBJ2-3, with 9 bases that match TRBD2. In germline, CDR1 is LGHNA, CDR2 YSLEER. The CDR3 runs to 19 residues. V gave up 1 base and J gave up 1 base; unmatched junction bases: 12. The DNA of the CDR3 is TGCGCCAGCAGCCAAGCCCCGACACCGCTAGCGGGGCGCACAGATACGCAGTATTTT. Residues: CASSQAPTPLAGRTDTQYF.